This entry features one T cell receptor beta chain sequence. No antigen is known for it. A much larger clonotype is one base distant, so this may be a read error. The CDR3, from cysteine to phenylalanine, totals 15 residues. Only CDR3 DNA is held: 45 bases, read in frame from base 1. Taken from the germline V gene, the CDR1 and CDR2 loops are KGHSH and LQKENI. The data stem from a study of T cells in Graves' hyperthyroidism and ophthalmopathy (dated by TCRdb to between 2019 and 2020). Concerning the study at large: Peripheral blood was sampled at the time of initial diagnosis, prior to any treatment. For training and testing, the roughly 97 patients in the discovery cohort were randomly divided in a 7:3 ratio. The paper describes TCR Vbeta CDR3 sequencing of some 130 peripheral blood samples, made up of 43 ophthalmopathy patients, more than 70 hyperthyroidism patients and around 17 progressor patients. A discovery cohort of about a hundred patients, 43 with Graves' ophthalmopathy and about 60 with stable Graves' hyperthyroidism, was used to find distinguishing TCR V-J signatures. After sampling, hyperthyroidism patients received methimazole starting at 30 mg daily, and ophthalmopathy patients received high-dose intravenous methylprednisolone. In addition, the study compared T-cell repertoires in thyroid tissue and in blood from roughly six Graves' hyperthyroidism patients. Prospective prediction of ophthalmopathy was tested in an independent validation cohort of 18 to 20 hyperthyroidism patients and 17 patients who later progressed to ophthalmopathy.

Results the study describes overall, beyond this receptor: No statistical method was used to set the sample size in advance, and investigators knew the group allocation. Most expanded thyroid clonotypes (frequency above 0.001) were also found in blood, which suggests that blood repertoires may mirror thyroid immune responses. A model built on a 13 V-J signature distinguished ophthalmopathy from stable hyperthyroidism, reaching around 90% sensitivity and around 81% specificity in cross-validation and 80%/75% in testing. In validation, the model predicted progression to ophthalmopathy a median of around 6.5 months before onset, with about 67% sensitivity and 72.22% specificity.

TCR beta CDR3 regions were amplified from RNA transcripts. A first-round RT-PCR of the TCR CDR3 used the HTBI primer set with the Qiagen OneStep RT-PCR kit. Libraries were constructed in a second round of multiplex PCR, after which size selection and purification were carried out. Paired-end sequencing of the libraries was performed with 100 bp reads on an Illumina HiSeq2000. The paper's processing steps were these. SOAPnuke was used to process the raw data, throwing out any read that contained adapters or uncalled bases, had a mean Phred below 15, or lacked an exact constant-primer or identifier match. High-quality paired reads were merged with COPE v1.2.5, and unique nucleotide sequences were defined as clonotypes. Clonotypes were aligned to IMGT TRBV, TRBD and TRBJ reference segments using MiTCR v1.1. The analysis included only V-J combinations with a frequency above 0.0001, which together covered approximately 99% of the repertoires. The TCS score was defined as the ratio of F50 (clonal expansion) to E x V (chaos), calculated using BLOSUM62-based TCRdist between CDR3 peptides within each V-J. Welch's t-statistics and random forest reduced several hundred V-J features to 13, which were used in a naive Bayes classifier (R e1071). TCRdb handled the public reads itself, with Q25 trimming in fastp and clone calling in MiXCR, and kept productive beta chains. Each entry merges the rows of one CDR3 protein and shows their most common DNA and genes. What appears here as the V and J calls and clone size reflects TCRdb's work, not the paper's. This sample holds some 420,000 distinct CDR3 sequences; roughly an eighth were observed only once. About 5% of the sample goes to the ten largest clones.

A patient counted as having stable Graves' hyperthyroidism if no progression to ophthalmopathy occurred over 18 months of follow-up. Hyperthyroidism patients were aged 18 to 65 years and newly diagnosed, with disease duration of less than 2 months. Patients with uncontrolled infections, other autoimmune diseases, pregnancy or lactation were excluded. Diagnoses were based on clinical symptoms, serum thyroxine and TRAb, thyroid ultrasound and orbital computed tomography. PBMCs were separated from under 12 ml of fresh peripheral blood using Ficoll-Paque density gradient centrifugation. Total RNA was extracted with Trizol reagent, and quality was checked on an Agilent 2100 Bioanalyzer.

This receptor was taken from a woman aged 18-29 years with Graves' hyperthyroidism. The chain was built from TRBV18 and TRBJ1-1; 10 nucleotides in the junction match TRBD1. The specimen sequenced was blood. DNA sequence: TGTGCCAGCTCACTAGGGACAGGGGTGGACACTGAAGCTTCCTTT. This gives the protein CASSLGTGVDTEASF.